This T cell receptor (beta chain) is drawn from a study of T-cell memory formation after mild COVID-19. Study conclusions and caveats: Day 15 to 85 contracting clones showed balanced CD4/CD8; later expanders leaned CD4+. For second-wave clones that peaked at day 37, SARS-CoV-2 specificity went unverified. Memory from before infection featured some responding clones, which suggests cross-reactive memory joined. Contracting CD4+ clones were located mainly in CM and EM, and CD8+ clones in EMRA.

Each CDR3 protein gets one entry after TCRdb re-called the 5' RACE reads with MiXCR. The table includes about 350,000 distinct CDR3 sequences, around 14% detected once. Trimming stripped 4 bases from V and 4 bases from J, with 14 bases between. The CDR3 sequence is 14 residues long. Germline V gives CDR1 SGDLS, CDR2 YYNGEE. Comment on this clonotype: Its cognate antigen is unknown.

The V gene is TRBV9, the J gene TRBJ1-2; a possible D gene is TRBD1 (6 bases). Sequenced sample: PBMCs or a T cell subset sorted from them (not recorded which). The source is a man aged 18 to 29 who had mild COVID-19 (a few samples of this study predate the infection). Cell type and time point are not known. Here the CDR3 DNA reads TGTGCCAGCAGCCTCCGGACAGAAATCTATGGCTACACCTTC. This gives the protein CASSLRTEIYGYTF.